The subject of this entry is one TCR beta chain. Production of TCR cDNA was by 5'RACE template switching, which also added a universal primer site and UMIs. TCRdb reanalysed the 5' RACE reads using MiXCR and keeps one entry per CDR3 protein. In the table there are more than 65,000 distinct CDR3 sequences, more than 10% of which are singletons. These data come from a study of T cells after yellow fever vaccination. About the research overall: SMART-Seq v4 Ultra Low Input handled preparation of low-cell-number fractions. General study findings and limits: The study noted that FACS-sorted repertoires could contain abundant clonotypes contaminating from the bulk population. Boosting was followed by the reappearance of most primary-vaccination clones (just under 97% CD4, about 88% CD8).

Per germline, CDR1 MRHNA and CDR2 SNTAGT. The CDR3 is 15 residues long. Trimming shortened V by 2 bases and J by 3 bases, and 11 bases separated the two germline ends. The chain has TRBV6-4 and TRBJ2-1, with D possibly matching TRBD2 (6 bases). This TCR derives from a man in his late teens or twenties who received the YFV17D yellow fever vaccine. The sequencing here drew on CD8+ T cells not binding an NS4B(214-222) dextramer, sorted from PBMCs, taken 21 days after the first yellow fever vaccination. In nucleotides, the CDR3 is TGTGCCAGCAGTGACCAGTCGGGGGACTACAATGAGCAGTTCTTC. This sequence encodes CASSDQSGDYNEQFF.